Listed below are T cell receptor beta chains from one sample, sequenced in a study of breast tumors, draining lymph nodes, adjacent tissues. TCRdb processed the multiplex PCR reads anew with MiXCR; each CDR3 protein has one entry. The data show roughly 23,000 distinct CDR3 sequences, about two thirds seen once. The sequencing input was tumor-adjacent breast tissue. The origin of the receptors is a female donor with breast cancer. Some clones in this sample may be carry-over from other donors' samples. Each CDR3 is given with its conserved first and last residue. Fields, in order: D gene, CDR3 length, J gene, V gene, clone size, CDR3 DNA, CDR3 protein. A D gene is named only where the DNA matches it firmly. Some rows mark clone size as missing; the rest say once, few, many or name a class of expanded clone.

d_call: .; cdr3_length: 13; j_call: TRBJ1-6; v_call: TRBV11-2; clone_size: .; cdr3_nt: TGTGCCAGCAGCTTAGAGGTTGGTTCACCCCTCCACTTT; cdr3_aa: CASSLEVGSPLHF
d_call: TRBD1; cdr3_length: 17; j_call: TRBJ1-5; v_call: TRBV5-6; clone_size: .; cdr3_nt: TGTGCCAGCAGCTACGGGACAGGGAGAAATAGCAATCAGCCCCAGCATTTT; cdr3_aa: CASSYGTGRNSNQPQHF
d_call: .; cdr3_length: 13; j_call: TRBJ1-2; v_call: TRBV6-1; clone_size: medium-sized; cdr3_nt: TGTGCCAGCAGTGAAGAACTGTACCTTGGCTACACCTTC; cdr3_aa: CASSEELYLGYTF
d_call: TRBD1; cdr3_length: 14; j_call: TRBJ2-7; v_call: TRBV7-8; clone_size: .; cdr3_nt: TGTGCCAGCAGCTGGGGGACAGCGACCTACGAGCAGTACTTC; cdr3_aa: CASSWGTATYEQYF
d_call: .; cdr3_length: 13; j_call: TRBJ1-4; v_call: TRBV29-1; clone_size: .; cdr3_nt: TGCAGCGTTGAAGCGCAGGGGAATGAAAAACTGTTTTTT; cdr3_aa: CSVEAQGNEKLFF
d_call: .; cdr3_length: 15; j_call: TRBJ1-4; v_call: TRBV2; clone_size: .; cdr3_nt: TGTGCCAGCAGTGAGGCGGCCACCTATAATGAAAAACTGTTTTTT; cdr3_aa: CASSEAATYNEKLFF
d_call: TRBD1; cdr3_length: 15; j_call: TRBJ1-2; v_call: TRBV18; clone_size: .; cdr3_nt: TGTGCCAGCTCACGCAAAGAAGGACAGGCTGGTGGCTACACCTTC; cdr3_aa: CASSRKEGQAGGYTF
d_call: .; cdr3_length: 15; j_call: TRBJ2-1; v_call: TRBV20-1; clone_size: .; cdr3_nt: TGCAGTGCTAGAGATACCGGGAGCTCCTACAATGAGCAGTTCTTC; cdr3_aa: CSARDTGSSYNEQFF
d_call: .; cdr3_length: 13; j_call: TRBJ2-1; v_call: TRBV6-5; clone_size: once; cdr3_nt: TGTGCCAGCAGTTACTCTCGGGGGAATGAGCAGTTCTTC; cdr3_aa: CASSYSRGNEQFF
d_call: TRBD2; cdr3_length: 12; j_call: TRBJ2-7; v_call: TRBV20-1; clone_size: .; cdr3_nt: TGCAGTGCTAGAGTGGGAGGGAACGAGCAGTACTTC; cdr3_aa: CSARVGGNEQYF
d_call: TRBD1; cdr3_length: 13; j_call: TRBJ1-5; v_call: TRBV20-1; clone_size: .; cdr3_nt: TGCAGTGCCATGACAGGGGCCGGTAGCAATCAGCATTTT; cdr3_aa: CSAMTGAGSNQHF
d_call: .; cdr3_length: 18; j_call: TRBJ2-2; v_call: TRBV7-7; clone_size: .; cdr3_nt: TGTGCTAGCAGCTTAGCGGTGAACAGAGGGGCGAACACCGGGGAGCTGTTTTTT; cdr3_aa: CASSLAVNRGANTGELFF
d_call: TRBD1; cdr3_length: 16; j_call: TRBJ2-5; v_call: TRBV7-2; clone_size: .; cdr3_nt: TGTGCCAGCAGCTTAAGCTCCACAGGGGCCGTGGAGACCCAGTACTTC; cdr3_aa: CASSLSSTGAVETQYF
d_call: .; cdr3_length: 15; j_call: TRBJ1-5; v_call: TRBV28; clone_size: .; cdr3_nt: TGTGCCAGCCAACAGGGACCCTGCAGCAATCAGCCCCAGCATTTT; cdr3_aa: CASQQGPCSNQPQHF
d_call: .; cdr3_length: 12; j_call: TRBJ2-1; v_call: TRBV24-1; clone_size: .; cdr3_nt: TGTGCCACCAGTGGGATCAGGGATGAGCAGTTCTTC; cdr3_aa: CATSGIRDEQFF
d_call: .; cdr3_length: 15; j_call: TRBJ2-5; v_call: TRBV7-2; clone_size: .; cdr3_nt: TGTGCCAGCAGCTTAGCTAGCGACAGACGAGAGACCCAGCACTTC; cdr3_aa: CASSLASDRRETQHF
d_call: TRBD2; cdr3_length: 17; j_call: TRBJ2-5; v_call: TRBV6-5; clone_size: medium-sized; cdr3_nt: TGTGCCAGCAGCCTTGGGTATTCTCTAGCGGACCAAGAGACCCAGTACTTC; cdr3_aa: CASSLGYSLADQETQYF
d_call: .; cdr3_length: 12; j_call: TRBJ2-6; v_call: TRBV30; clone_size: .; cdr3_nt: TGTGCCTGGGCGGAGGGCACCAACGTCCTGACTTTC; cdr3_aa: CAWAEGTNVLTF
d_call: .; cdr3_length: 17; j_call: TRBJ2-1; v_call: TRBV12-3/TRBV12-4; clone_size: large; cdr3_nt: TGTGCCAGCACCCTATCCCTTTTTCTGGGGAGCTACAATGAGCAGTTCTTC; cdr3_aa: CASTLSLFLGSYNEQFF
d_call: .; cdr3_length: 14; j_call: TRBJ2-3; v_call: TRBV7-2; clone_size: .; cdr3_nt: TGTGCCAGCAGCCCGCAGGGGATGGGTGATACGCAGTATTTT; cdr3_aa: CASSPQGMGDTQYF
d_call: TRBD2; cdr3_length: 18; j_call: TRBJ2-3; v_call: TRBV18; clone_size: .; cdr3_nt: TGTGCCAGCTCGCCAAAAAACGGGACTAGCGGGGGGGAAGATACGCAGTATTTT; cdr3_aa: CASSPKNGTSGGEDTQYF
d_call: TRBD1; cdr3_length: 14; j_call: TRBJ1-2; v_call: TRBV29-1; clone_size: medium-sized; cdr3_nt: TGCAGCGTTGAAGTGGCAGGGGGCTACTATGGCTACACCTTC; cdr3_aa: CSVEVAGGYYGYTF
d_call: .; cdr3_length: 13; j_call: TRBJ2-1; v_call: TRBV7-2; clone_size: .; cdr3_nt: TGTGCCAGCAACCAAGGTATCGAACCCGAGCAGTTCTTC; cdr3_aa: CASNQGIEPEQFF
d_call: .; cdr3_length: 12; j_call: TRBJ2-1; v_call: TRBV5-1; clone_size: .; cdr3_nt: TGCGCCAGCAGATACGACACCAATGAGCAGTTCTTC; cdr3_aa: CASRYDTNEQFF
d_call: .; cdr3_length: 12; j_call: TRBJ2-2; v_call: TRBV20-1; clone_size: .; cdr3_nt: TGCAGTGCTAGATATAGCGGCAGGGAGCTGTTTTTT; cdr3_aa: CSARYSGRELFF
d_call: .; cdr3_length: 13; j_call: TRBJ1-2; v_call: TRBV7-8; clone_size: few; cdr3_nt: TGTGCCAGCAGCTTAGGGGGAGGGGTTGGCTACACCTTC; cdr3_aa: CASSLGGGVGYTF
d_call: TRBD1; cdr3_length: 15; j_call: TRBJ1-3; v_call: TRBV13; clone_size: .; cdr3_nt: TGTGCCAGCAGCGAAAGACAGGGGTTGGGAAACACCATATATTTT; cdr3_aa: CASSERQGLGNTIYF
d_call: .; cdr3_length: 15; j_call: TRBJ2-6; v_call: TRBV5-8; clone_size: .; cdr3_nt: TGTGCCAGCAGCTTGGAGGGGTCTGAGGCCAACGTCCTGACTTTC; cdr3_aa: CASSLEGSEANVLTF
d_call: TRBD1; cdr3_length: 12; j_call: TRBJ1-2; v_call: TRBV6-6; clone_size: .; cdr3_nt: TGTGCCAGCAGTAGACCGGGACAGGGGAACACCTTC; cdr3_aa: CASSRPGQGNTF
d_call: .; cdr3_length: 14; j_call: TRBJ2-7; v_call: TRBV12-3/TRBV12-4; clone_size: .; cdr3_nt: TGTGCACTCCGAGCACCTGACAGGCCCTACGAGCAGTACTTC; cdr3_aa: CALRAPDRPYEQYF
d_call: .; cdr3_length: 14; j_call: TRBJ1-4; v_call: TRBV30; clone_size: .; cdr3_nt: TGTGCCTGGAGTGGGACAGCAGCGACCGAAAAACTGTTTTTT; cdr3_aa: CAWSGTAATEKLFF
d_call: TRBD2; cdr3_length: 16; j_call: TRBJ2-2; v_call: TRBV9; clone_size: .; cdr3_nt: TGTGCCAGCAGCGTAGGAGGGACTAGAGGTGCCGGGGAGCTGTTTTTT; cdr3_aa: CASSVGGTRGAGELFF
d_call: .; cdr3_length: 15; j_call: TRBJ1-6; v_call: TRBV2; clone_size: .; cdr3_nt: TGTGCCAGCAGGGGTGCTGGGGCCAGTAATTCACCCCTCCACTTT; cdr3_aa: CASRGAGASNSPLHF
d_call: TRBD1; cdr3_length: 19; j_call: TRBJ1-5; v_call: TRBV27; clone_size: many; cdr3_nt: TGTGCCAGCAGTTCTCCCTTCCGGGACAGGGGTTTAGGCAATCAGCCCCAGCATTTT; cdr3_aa: CASSSPFRDRGLGNQPQHF
d_call: TRBD1; cdr3_length: 12; j_call: TRBJ2-7; v_call: TRBV24-1; clone_size: .; cdr3_nt: TGTGCCACCTGGGACAGGGGCTACGAGCAGTACTTC; cdr3_aa: CATWDRGYEQYF
d_call: TRBD2; cdr3_length: 16; j_call: TRBJ2-1; v_call: TRBV7-3; clone_size: many; cdr3_nt: TGTGCCAGCAGCTTAATGGGAGGCGGGGGGTACAATGAGCAGTTCTTC; cdr3_aa: CASSLMGGGGYNEQFF
d_call: .; cdr3_length: 15; j_call: TRBJ2-1; v_call: TRBV7-6; clone_size: .; cdr3_nt: TGTGCCAGCAGTTACAGCTCCCCCCTCCGCAATGAGCAGTTCTTC; cdr3_aa: CASSYSSPLRNEQFF
d_call: .; cdr3_length: 15; j_call: TRBJ2-2; v_call: TRBV28; clone_size: many; cdr3_nt: TGTGCCAGCAGTCTCGGGACTTTCAACACCGGGGAGCTGTTTTTT; cdr3_aa: CASSLGTFNTGELFF
d_call: .; cdr3_length: 14; j_call: TRBJ2-5; v_call: TRBV11-2; clone_size: .; cdr3_nt: TGTGCCAGCAGCTTAGTTTCAGGGGGGGAGACCCAGTACTTC; cdr3_aa: CASSLVSGGETQYF
d_call: TRBD1; cdr3_length: 13; j_call: TRBJ1-2; v_call: TRBV7-2; clone_size: few; cdr3_nt: TGTGCCAGCAGTCCAGGGGGCGCGGGCGGCTACACCTTC; cdr3_aa: CASSPGGAGGYTF
d_call: .; cdr3_length: 16; j_call: TRBJ1-6; v_call: TRBV7-9; clone_size: .; cdr3_nt: TGTGCCAGCAGCTTATATCGGGGCGGTTGGTCTTCACCCCTCCACTTT; cdr3_aa: CASSLYRGGWSSPLHF
d_call: TRBD2; cdr3_length: 14; j_call: TRBJ2-7; v_call: TRBV20-1; clone_size: .; cdr3_nt: TGCAGTGCCAGTTGGGGCGGGGGGTACTACGAGCAGTACTTC; cdr3_aa: CSASWGGGYYEQYF
d_call: TRBD1; cdr3_length: 14; j_call: TRBJ2-1; v_call: TRBV19; clone_size: .; cdr3_nt: TGTGCCAGTACCCGGACAGGGGAGAACAATGAGCAGTTCTTC; cdr3_aa: CASTRTGENNEQFF
d_call: TRBD1; cdr3_length: 19; j_call: TRBJ1-5; v_call: TRBV12-3/TRBV12-4; clone_size: .; cdr3_nt: TGTGCCAGCAGTTTAAGGCCGCCTCCGGGACAGGGAAGCAATCAGCCCCAGCATTTT; cdr3_aa: CASSLRPPPGQGSNQPQHF
d_call: TRBD2; cdr3_length: 17; j_call: TRBJ2-7; v_call: TRBV20-1; clone_size: .; cdr3_nt: TGCAGTGCTAGAGATACGCTAGCGGGAGCCCACAAATACGAGCAGTACTTC; cdr3_aa: CSARDTLAGAHKYEQYF
d_call: .; cdr3_length: 13; j_call: TRBJ2-5; v_call: TRBV15; clone_size: .; cdr3_nt: TGTGCCACCAGCAGAGATTGGAAGGAGACCCAGTACTTC; cdr3_aa: CATSRDWKETQYF
d_call: .; cdr3_length: 12; j_call: TRBJ2-7; v_call: TRBV3-1; clone_size: .; cdr3_nt: TGTGCCAGCAGCCAAGAGATCCACGAGCAGTACTTC; cdr3_aa: CASSQEIHEQYF
d_call: TRBD1; cdr3_length: 14; j_call: TRBJ1-5; v_call: TRBV6-1; clone_size: .; cdr3_nt: TGTGCCAGCAGTGGGACAGGGGGCAATCAGCCCCAGCATTTT; cdr3_aa: CASSGTGGNQPQHF
d_call: .; cdr3_length: 14; j_call: TRBJ1-2; v_call: TRBV6-6; clone_size: .; cdr3_nt: TGTGCCAGCAGTTACTCGGGAATAAACTATGGCTACACCTTC; cdr3_aa: CASSYSGINYGYTF
d_call: .; cdr3_length: 12; j_call: TRBJ2-7; v_call: TRBV7-9; clone_size: once; cdr3_nt: TGTGCCAGCAGCCTCAGTGCCTACGAGCAGTACTTC; cdr3_aa: CASSLSAYEQYF
d_call: .; cdr3_length: 14; j_call: TRBJ1-1; v_call: TRBV6-5; clone_size: many; cdr3_nt: TGTGCCAGCAGTTACGGTCGGATTAACACTGAAGCTTTCTTT; cdr3_aa: CASSYGRINTEAFF
d_call: .; cdr3_length: 14; j_call: TRBJ2-6; v_call: TRBV10-3; clone_size: .; cdr3_nt: TGTGCCACCGACACAGGGACTGGGGCCAACGTCCTGACTTTC; cdr3_aa: CATDTGTGANVLTF
d_call: .; cdr3_length: 13; j_call: TRBJ2-2; v_call: TRBV12-3/TRBV12-4; clone_size: .; cdr3_nt: TGTGCCAGCAGGCACGATGTATCCGGGGAGCTGTTTTTT; cdr3_aa: CASRHDVSGELFF
d_call: .; cdr3_length: 14; j_call: TRBJ1-2; v_call: TRBV7-2; clone_size: .; cdr3_nt: TGTGCCAGCAGCCAGGGGACATCTAACTATGGCTACACCTTC; cdr3_aa: CASSQGTSNYGYTF
d_call: .; cdr3_length: 16; j_call: TRBJ1-3; v_call: TRBV7-8; clone_size: .; cdr3_nt: TGTGCCAGCAGCCTCACTTACAGTGGAGCTGGAAACACCATATATTTT; cdr3_aa: CASSLTYSGAGNTIYF
d_call: .; cdr3_length: 14; j_call: TRBJ2-2; v_call: TRBV15; clone_size: .; cdr3_nt: TGTGCCACCAGCAGAGATTACCAGGCCGGGGAGCTGTTTTTT; cdr3_aa: CATSRDYQAGELFF
d_call: TRBD2; cdr3_length: 17; j_call: TRBJ2-1; v_call: TRBV15; clone_size: .; cdr3_nt: TGTGCCACCAGCAGAGATCGCGGGCTAGCGGGAAGCTATGAGCAGTTCTTC; cdr3_aa: CATSRDRGLAGSYEQFF
d_call: .; cdr3_length: 15; j_call: TRBJ2-1; v_call: TRBV6-2/TRBV6-3; clone_size: many; cdr3_nt: TGTGCCAGCAGCCTCAGGGCAACAGCCTACAATGAGCAGTTCTTC; cdr3_aa: CASSLRATAYNEQFF
d_call: .; cdr3_length: 14; j_call: TRBJ1-4; v_call: TRBV2; clone_size: .; cdr3_nt: TGTGCCAGCAGTGAGGGTCCGGAAGAGGAAAAACTGTTTTTT; cdr3_aa: CASSEGPEEEKLFF
d_call: .; cdr3_length: 15; j_call: TRBJ1-6; v_call: TRBV24-1; clone_size: .; cdr3_nt: TGTGCCACCAGACCCCGGGACATCTATAATTCACCCCTCCACTTT; cdr3_aa: CATRPRDIYNSPLHF